This passage covers 8 T cell receptor beta chains from one sample sequenced in a study of T-cell memory formation after mild COVID-19. TCRdb fed the 5' RACE reads into MiXCR, producing one record per CDR3 protein. The table has around 410,000 distinct CDR3 sequences, 23% seen once. The specimen was PBMCs or a T cell subset sorted from them (not recorded which). These receptors came from an adult woman who had mild COVID-19 (a few samples of this study predate the infection). Cell type and time point are not known.

Details on this clonotype: This may be a read error, as it is one base from a much larger clone. The genes are TRBV6-6 and TRBJ2-5, with 10 positions matching TRBD1. Germline CDR1 MNHNY, CDR2 SVGAGI (reference sequence). The CDR3 is made up of 13 amino acids. The J segment lost 4 bases and the V segment lost 4 bases, leaving 0 bases of the junction unmatched. The CDR3 loop is CASSWDRGETQYF. Here the CDR3 DNA reads TGTGCCAGCAGTTGGGACAGGGGAGAGACCCAGTACTTC.

This clonotype occurred a few times. J is TRBJ2-5 and V is TRBV12-3 or TRBV12-4; D unresolved. The length of the CDR3 is 12 residues. V was shortened by 4 bases and J by 5 bases, with 8 bases between the two germline ends. As DNA, the CDR3 is TGTGCCAGCAGTTGGAACGGTGAGACCCAGTACTTC. It encodes CASSWNGETQYF.

This clonotype was seen only a few times. The chain combines TRBV11-3 with TRBJ2-1, with TRBD1 as a possible D gene (5 bases). V gave up 2 bases and J gave up 9 bases, with 11 bases separating them. Looked up from germline, CDR1 is SGHNT and CDR2 is YENEEA. The CDR3 length is 13 residues. The CDR3 is CASSLIRALEQFF. The DNA for the CDR3 is TGTGCCAGCAGCTTAATCAGGGCACTTGAGCAGTTCTTC.

The rearrangement links TRBV19 to TRBJ1-1; no definite D call. The germline gives CDR1 LNHDA, CDR2 SQIVND (reference sequence). The length of the CDR3 is 12 residues. Trimming took 5 bases from V and 1 from J, leaving 5 bases between them. CDR3 residues: CASSHPNTEAFF. CDR3 nucleotides: TGTGCCAGTAGTCATCCGAACACTGAAGCTTTCTTT.

V is TRBV5-5 and J is TRBJ1-1; tentatively, D is TRBD1 (6 bases). CDR3 length equals 13 residues. V was trimmed by 4 bases and J by 4 bases, leaving 11 bases between them. Germline CDR1 reads SGHKS; CDR2 reads YYEKEE (reference sequence). CDR3 region: CASSQQGFTEAFF. CDR3 DNA sequence: TGTGCCAGCAGCCAACAGGGTTTCACTGAAGCTTTCTTT.

The V call is TRBV10-3, the J call TRBJ2-3; no clear D. The CDR3 runs to 15 residues. V dropped 0 bases and J dropped 0 bases, with 7 bases sitting between them. Germline V gene data show CDR1 as ENHRY and CDR2 as SYGVKD. This CDR3 reads CAISESSTSTDTQYF. The CDR3 DNA is TGTGCCATCAGTGAGTCTAGTACTAGCACAGATACGCAGTATTTT.

The rearrangement joins TRBV4-1 to TRBJ2-1, with 9 bases lining up with TRBD1. This CDR3 is 14 amino acids long. Germline assignment: CDR1 MGHRA and CDR2 YSYEKL. The trim removed 4 bases at V and 8 bases at J, leaving 6 bases unmatched. CDR3 sequence (DNA): TGCGCCAGCAGCCTTAACAGGGGGCTGGATGAGCAGTTCTTC. Protein sequence: CASSLNRGLDEQFF.

The CDR3 DNA reads as TGCGCCAGCAGTCCGTACGGGACAGGGGACCACGAGCAGTACTTC. This codes for CASSPYGTGDHEQYF. The rearrangement joins TRBV4-1 to TRBJ2-7; TRBD1 matches at 10 bases. V lost 6 bases, J lost 5 bases, and 10 bases stayed unmatched. This CDR3 spans 15 amino acids. Germline CDR1 reads MGHRA; CDR2 reads YSYEKL.